The rows below give T cell receptor delta chains drawn from one sample of a study of human gamma delta and Vdelta1 T cells. TCRdb fed the PCR reads into CATT to redo clone calling. Here the sample spans thousands of delta-chain clones, 30% to 45% being singletons. Their cognate antigens are unknown. The sample comprised Vdelta1 gamma-delta T cells from blood grown in culture (DOT cells). Receptors were obtained from a human donor in good health. CDR3s include the opening cysteine and the closing phenylalanine or tryptophan. A D gene is named only where the DNA matches it firmly. Clone size, where shown, is once, few, many, or a class for clones that have expanded.

>TRDJ1|23|few|TRDV1|TRDD3
CALGELRPTRGYASALYTDKLIF
TGTGCTCTTGGGGAACTTAGGCCTACCCGGGGATACGCGTCGGCTTTGTACACCGATAAACTCATCTTT
>TRDJ1|20|.|TRDV1|TRDD3
CALGELWPFSGLGDTDKLIF
TGTGCTCTTGGGGAACTGTGGCCCTTTTCGGGGCTGGGGGATACCGATAAACTCATCTTT
>TRDJ1|18|.|TRDV1|TRDD2
CALGVASYVRPGVPKLIF
TGTGCTCTTGGGGTCGCTTCCTACGTTCGCCCTGGGGTTCCGAAACTCATCTTT
>TRDJ1|21|.|TRDV1|TRDD3
CALGEVPTVHWGIRGLDKLIF
TGTGCTCTTGGGGAAGTTCCTACCGTCCACTGGGGGATACGCGGTCTCGATAAACTCATCTTT
>TRDJ1|16|.|TRDV1|.
CALGELLTATRGKLIF
TGTGCTCTTGGGGAACTTTTAACGGCCACTCGGGGTAAACTCATCTTT
>TRDJ1|18|large|TRDV1|.
CALGATNEPYRYTDKLIF
TGTGCTCTTGGGGCCACGAATGAGCCATACCGGTACACCGATAAACTCATCTTT
>TRDJ1|24|few|TRDV1|TRDD3
CALGELWYPEPPTGGYVIPDKLIF
TGTGCTCTTGGGGAACTTTGGTACCCCGAACCTCCCACTGGGGGATATGTGATCCCCGATAAACTCATCTTT
>TRDJ1|20|.|TRDV1|.
CALGELSPSHAFMGLKGLIF
TGTGCTCTTGGGGAACTTTCCCCTTCCCACGCCTTTATGGGTTTAAAGGGGCTCATCTTT
>TRDJ1|22|few|TRDV1|.
CALGARPSPILWVTVSTDKLIF
TGTGCTCTTGGGGCCCGGCCTTCCCCTATCCTCTGGGTGACTGTAAGCACCGATAAACTCATCTTT
>TRDJ4|19|few|TRDV1|TRDD3
CALGELLGDTLQAERPLIF
TGTGCTCTTGGGGAACTTCTGGGGGATACGCTACAGGCTGAGAGACCCCTGATCTTT
>TRDJ1|17|.|TRAV29/DV5|TRDD3
CAAQAHRYRGIPDKLIF
TGTGCAGCCCAAGCGCACAGATACCGGGGGATTCCCGATAAACTCATCTTT
>TRDJ1|18|few|TRDV1|TRDD3
CALGELDPFRTGAYKLIF
TGTGCTCTTGGGGAACTAGATCCGTTCCGTACTGGGGCCTATAAACTCATCTTT
>TRDJ1|18|once|TRDV1|.
CALGYRLSSVYGSDKLIF
TGTGCTCTCGGTTACAGGCTTTCTTCGGTATACGGGTCCGATAAACTCATCTTT
>TRDJ1|22|.|TRDV1|TRDD3
CALGGPFLRFILGDTGECKLIF
TGTGCTCTTGGGGGCCCCTTCCTACGTTTCATACTGGGGGATACGGGAGAATGTAAACTCATCTTT
>TRDJ1|21|few|TRDV1|TRDD3
CALGDSPEFSGGYPVGFKLIF
TGTGCTCTTGGGGATTCTCCTGAATTCTCTGGGGGATACCCAGTGGGCTTTAAACTCATCTTT
>TRDJ1|23|.|TRDV1|TRDD2
CALGDSSTPLPKGLGIYTDKLIF
TGTGCTCTTGGGGACTCCTCTACACCCCTTCCTAAGGGTCTGGGGATCTACACCGATAAACTCATCTTT
>TRDJ1|18|.|TRDV3|.
CAGDRDPIYHRCTDKLIF
TGTGCCGGGGACCGGGATCCTATATACCACCGTTGCACCGATAAACTCATCTTT
>TRDJ1|14|few|TRDV1|.
CALGVAQFTDKLIF
TGTGCTCTTGGGGTAGCCCAGTTTACCGATAAACTCATCTTT
>TRDJ1|28|.|TRDV1|TRDD3
CALGELRPRVSFSHDRLGDTHHTDKLIF
TGTGCTCTTGGGGAACTACGCCCTCGGGTCTCCTTTTCCCACGATCGACTGGGGGATACGCATCACACCGATAAACTCATCTTT
>TRDJ1|15|few|TRDV1|.
CALACRRPSTDKLIF
TGTGCTCTTGCGTGCAGGAGGCCGTCCACCGATAAACTCATCTTT
>TRDJ1|14|.|TRDV1|.
CALGENYKDYKLIF
TGTGCTCTTGGGGAAAACTACAAGGATTATAAACTCATCTTT
>TRDJ1|28|once|TRDV1|.
CALGGFGSRSPTGRGGGIRRMYTDKLIF
TGTGCTCTTGGGGGATTTGGGAGTCGGAGTCCTACAGGAAGAGGTGGGGGAATCCGGCGAATGTACACCGATAAACTCATCTTT
>TRDJ1|14|.|TRDV1|TRDD2
CALGTVLPSRELIF
TGTGCTCTTGGGACCGTCCTTCCTAGTCGGGAACTCATCTTT
>TRDJ1|25|medium-sized|TRDV1|TRDD3
CALGEVSQNRRLLGDTRGYTDKLIF
TGTGCTCTTGGGGAAGTATCGCAAAACCGCAGACTACTGGGGGATACGAGAGGGTACACCGATAAACTCATCTTT
>TRDJ1|23|.|TRDV1|TRDD3
CALGEGTSLIYWGIGMYTDKLIF
TGTGCTCTTGGGGAAGGGACTTCCTTGATCTACTGGGGGATAGGTATGTACACCGATAAACTCATCTTT
>TRDJ1|24|.|TRDV1|TRDD3
CALGELTTATILTTGGYNTDKLIF
TGTGCTCTTGGGGAACTTACCACAGCTACCATCTTGACTACTGGGGGATATAACACCGATAAACTCATCTTT
>TRDJ1|16|.|TRDV1|.
CALGGQVVPKGDKLIF
TGTGCTCTTGGGGGACAGGTCGTGCCCAAGGGCGATAAACTCATCTTT
>TRDJ1|17|.|TRDV1|TRDD3
CALGITLLGDPTDKLIF
TGTGCTCTTGGGATAACGTTACTGGGGGACCCGACCGATAAACTCATCTTT
>TRDJ1|18|.|TRAV38-2/DV8|TRDD3
CAYRKIKTHWGYTDKLIF
TGTGCTTATAGGAAGATTAAAACCCACTGGGGGTACACCGATAAACTCATCTTT
>TRDJ1|17|.|TRDV1|TRDD3
CALGEQGYAGYTDKRIF
TGTGCTCTTGGGGAACAGGGATACGCAGGGTACACCGATAAACGCATCTTT
>TRDJ1|27|.|TRDV1|TRDD3
CALGELGRAAKLGDGIRPLKYTDKLIF
TGTGCTCTTGGGGAACTAGGAAGGGCCGCGAAGTTGGGGGATGGGATACGTCCTCTTAAGTACACCGATAAACTCATCTTT
>TRDJ1|21|.|TRDV1|TRDD3
CALGGLFPPRTGGEYTDKLIF
TGTGCTCTTGGGGGCCTTTTTCCGCCCCGTACTGGGGGAGAGTACACCGATAAACTCATCTTT
>TRDJ1|18|large|TRDV1|TRDD3
CALMPLTKLGVHTDKLIF
TGTGCTCTTATGCCACTCACTAAGCTGGGGGTTCACACCGATAAACTCATCTTT
>TRDJ1|15|.|TRDV1|.
CAIRPSYLLGDKLIF
TGTGCTATACGGCCTTCCTATCTACTGGGGGATAAACTCATCTTT
>TRDJ1|19|few|TRDV1|TRDD3
CALGEKPPFPGGYGDKLIF
TGTGCTCTTGGGGAAAAACCCCCTTTCCCTGGGGGATACGGGGATAAACTCATCTTT
>TRDJ2|26|few|TRDV1|TRDD3
CALGRRVLFTSTGGPDTQSLTAQLFF
TGTGCTCTTGGGAGAAGGGTTCTATTTACAAGTACTGGGGGACCAGACACCCAATCTTTGACAGCACAACTCTTCTTT
>TRDJ1|28|.|TRDV1|.
CALGGFGSRSPTGRGGGPRRMYTDKLIF
TGTGCTCTTGGGGGATTTGGGAGTCGGAGTCCTACAGGAAGAGGTGGGGGACCCCGGCGAATGTACACCGATAAACTCATCTTT
>TRDJ1|19|few|TRDV1|TRDD3
CALGELGRGTGGYVDKLIF
TGTGCTCTTGGGGAACTAGGTAGAGGTACTGGGGGATACGTCGATAAACTCATCTTT
>TRDJ1|23|.|TRDV1|TRDD3
CALGAHEERPPRIRLINTDKLIF
TGTGCTCTTGGGGCCCACGAGGAGCGCCCTCCGAGGATACGCCTGATAAACACCGATAAACTCATCTTT
>TRDJ1|21|.|TRDV1|TRDD3
CALGAFPSVLTGGYAATKLIF
TGTGCTCTTGGGGCCTTTCCTTCGGTCCTCACTGGGGGATACGCAGCCACGAAACTCATCTTT
>TRDJ1|24|few|TRDV1|TRDD3
CALGESDKTGGDTGGYWGTDKLIF
TGTGCTCTTGGGGAATCCGATAAAACGGGAGGGGATACTGGGGGATACTGGGGCACCGATAAACTCATCTTT
>TRDJ1|24|few|TRDV1|TRDD3
CALGELGSPYWGIRVSEYTDKLIF
TGTGCTCTTGGGGAACTGGGAAGTCCGTACTGGGGGATACGCGTATCCGAGTACACCGATAAACTCATCTTT
>TRDJ3|22|few|TRDV3|TRDD3
CAFSTPSLYWGASSWDTRQMFF
TGTGCCTTTAGCACTCCTTCCCTTTACTGGGGGGCCTCCTCCTGGGACACCCGACAGATGTTTTTC
>TRDJ1|23|.|TRDV1|TRDD2
CALGGGQVPFPTPAYRYTDKLIF
TGTGCTCTTGGGGGAGGCCAAGTGCCCTTTCCTACTCCCGCGTACAGGTACACCGATAAACTCATCTTT
>TRDJ1|20|.|TRDV1|TRDD3
CALGDLPTGLWGIRDGKLIF
TGTGCTCTTGGGGATCTTCCTACGGGGCTGTGGGGGATACGCGATGGGAAACTCATCTTT
>TRDJ1|23|.|TRDV1|.
CALGTGLPTFQYWGISRSDKLIF
TGTGCTCTTGGGACCGGCCTTCCTACTTTCCAGTACTGGGGGATTTCAAGAAGCGATAAACTCATCTTT
>TRDJ1|21|medium-sized|TRDV1|TRDD2
CALGEAFLSYITGPHTDKLIF
TGTGCTCTTGGGGAAGCCTTCCTATCCTATATAACGGGCCCCCACACCGATAAACTCATCTTT
>TRDJ1|20|.|TRDV1|TRDD3
CALGDLRDVWGIPCTDKLIF
TGTGCTCTTGGGGACTTGAGAGACGTCTGGGGGATACCATGCACCGATAAACTCATCTTT
>TRDJ1|18|.|TRDV1|.
CALGDPTSRSTYTDKLIF
TGTGCTCTTGGGGACCCCACCTCGAGGTCGACGTACACCGATAAACTCATCTTT
>TRDJ1|15|few|TRDV1|.
CALGESPVYTDKLIF
TGTGCTCTTGGGGAGTCTCCCGTATACACCGATAAACTCATCTTT
>TRDJ1|20|.|TRDV1|.
CALGELQILPSTGNTDKLIF
TGTGCTCTTGGGGAACTCCAGATCCTCCCCTCTACTGGAAACACCGATAAACTCATCTTT
>TRDJ1|24|few|TRDV1|TRDD3
CALGEILPPKPTILGDRYTDKLIF
TGTGCTCTTGGGGAAATCCTACCCCCCAAGCCCACGATACTGGGGGATAGGTACACCGATAAACTCATCTTT
>TRDJ1|19|few|TRDV1|TRDD2
CALGVIPAFLRCYTDKLIF
TGTGCTCTTGGGGTCATTCCCGCCTTCCTACGATGCTACACCGATAAACTCATCTTT